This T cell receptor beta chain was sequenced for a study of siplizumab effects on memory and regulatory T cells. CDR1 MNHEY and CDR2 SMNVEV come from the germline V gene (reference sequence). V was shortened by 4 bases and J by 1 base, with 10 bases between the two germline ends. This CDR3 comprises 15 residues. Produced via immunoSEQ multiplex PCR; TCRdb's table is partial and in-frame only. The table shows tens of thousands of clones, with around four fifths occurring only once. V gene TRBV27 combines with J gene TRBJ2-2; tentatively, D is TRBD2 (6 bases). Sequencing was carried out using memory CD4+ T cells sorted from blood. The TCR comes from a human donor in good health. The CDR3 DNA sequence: TGTGCCAGCAGTTCCGGGACTCTGAACACCGGGGAGCTGTTTTTT. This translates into CASSSGTLNTGELFF.